The T cell receptor beta chain under discussion was sequenced for a study of neurological immune-mediated disorders. Each TCR transcript was tagged with a 10-nucleotide random UMI during 5'RACE. In TCRdb, the 5' RACE reads were re-called with MiXCR into one record per CDR3 protein. This table holds tens of thousands of distinct CDR3 sequences, around an eighth found once. Germline V gene sequence: CDR1 SEHNR, CDR2 FQNEAQ (reference sequence). Trimming removed 1 base from V and 7 bases from J, with 11 bases in between. The CDR3 spans 14 residues. This TCR was recovered from a woman between 50 and 59 years old in good health. The sequenced sample consisted of PBMCs. The V call is TRBV7-9, the J call TRBJ1-5; unclear D gene. The CDR3 is CASSLDGVLQPQHF. DNA of the CDR3: TGTGCCAGCAGCTTAGATGGAGTTTTGCAGCCCCAGCATTTT.